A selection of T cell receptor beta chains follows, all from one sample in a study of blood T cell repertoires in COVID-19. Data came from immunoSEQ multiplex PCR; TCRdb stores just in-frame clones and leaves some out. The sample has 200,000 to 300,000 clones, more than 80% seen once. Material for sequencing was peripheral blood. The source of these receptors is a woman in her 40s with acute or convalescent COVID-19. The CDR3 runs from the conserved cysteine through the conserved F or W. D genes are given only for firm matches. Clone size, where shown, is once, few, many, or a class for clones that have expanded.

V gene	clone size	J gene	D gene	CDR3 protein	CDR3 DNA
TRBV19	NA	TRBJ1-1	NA	CASSSLKRGGSITEAFF	TGTGCCAGTAGTTCACTTAAGAGGGGAGGGAGTATCACTGAAGCTTTCTTT
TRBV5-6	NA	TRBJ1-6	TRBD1	CASSGKQGRPGSPLHF	TGTGCCAGCAGCGGAAAACAGGGGAGGCCGGGTTCACCCCTCCACTTT
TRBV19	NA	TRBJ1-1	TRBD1	CASSTPGTGSGTEAFF	TGTGCCAGTAGTACTCCCGGGACAGGGTCTGGCACTGAAGCTTTCTTT
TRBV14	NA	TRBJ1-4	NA	CASSQSIGTGLNEKLFF	TGTGCCAGCAGCCAGAGCATAGGGACGGGACTTAATGAAAAACTGTTTTTT
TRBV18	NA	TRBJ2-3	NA	CASSPRRTDTQYF	TGTGCCAGCTCACCACGCAGAACAGATACGCAGTATTTT
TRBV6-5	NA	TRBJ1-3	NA	CASSSNGGNTIYF	TGTGCCAGCAGTTCAAACGGGGGAAACACCATATATTTT
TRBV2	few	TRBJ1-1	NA	CASLRAGTEAFF	TGTGCCAGCCTGAGGGCTGGCACTGAAGCTTTCTTT
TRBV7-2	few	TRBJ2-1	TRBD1	CASSFGQGEYNEQFF	TGTGCCAGCAGCTTTGGACAGGGGGAATACAATGAGCAGTTCTTC
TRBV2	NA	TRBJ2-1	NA	CASILAFSYNEQFF	TGTGCCAGCATTTTAGCCTTCTCCTACAATGAGCAGTTCTTC
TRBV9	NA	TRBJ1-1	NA	CASSVGRGNTEAFF	TGTGCCAGCAGCGTTGGCAGGGGGAACACTGAAGCTTTCTTT
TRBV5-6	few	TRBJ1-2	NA	CASSLEGRGYTF	TGTGCCAGCAGCTTGGAAGGGAGGGGCTACACCTTC
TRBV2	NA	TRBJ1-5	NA	CASHYRNNQPQHF	TGTGCCAGCCACTACAGGAACAATCAGCCCCAGCATTTT
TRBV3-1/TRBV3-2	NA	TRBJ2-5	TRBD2	CASGLLAGGQETQYF	TGTGCCAGCGGCCTCCTAGCGGGGGGCCAAGAGACCCAGTACTTC
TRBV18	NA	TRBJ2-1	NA	CASSPPSGEQFF	TGTGCCAGCTCACCACCGTCTGGCGAGCAGTTCTTC
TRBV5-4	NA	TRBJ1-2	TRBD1	CASSPPDRPYGYTF	TGTGCCAGCAGCCCCCCGGACAGGCCCTATGGCTACACCTTC
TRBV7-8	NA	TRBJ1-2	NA	CASSYDRIEPYGYTF	TGTGCCAGCAGTTACGACAGAATTGAGCCTTATGGCTACACCTTC
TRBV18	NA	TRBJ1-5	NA	CASSPGEGGNQPQHF	TGTGCCAGCTCACCCGGAGAGGGGGGGAATCAGCCCCAGCATTTT
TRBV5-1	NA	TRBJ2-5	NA	CASLYTSGGTQETQYF	TGCGCCAGCCTCTACACCTCGGGCGGGACCCAAGAGACCCAGTACTTC
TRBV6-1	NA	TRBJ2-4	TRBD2	CASSEGLAGGGVKNIQYF	TGTGCCAGCAGTGAAGGACTAGCGGGGGGAGGGGTCAAAAACATTCAGTACTTC
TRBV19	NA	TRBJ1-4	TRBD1	CASSPRGGFNEKLFF	TGTGCCAGTAGTCCCCGAGGGGGCTTTAATGAAAAACTGTTTTTT
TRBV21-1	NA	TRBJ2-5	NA	CASSKVAFGPRFREETQYF	TGTGCCAGCAGCAAAGTAGCTTTTGGTCCCCGATTCCGGGAGGAGACCCAGTACTTC
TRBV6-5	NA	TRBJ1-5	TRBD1	CASSRTGSQPQHF	TGTGCCAGCAGTAGGACAGGGTCTCAGCCCCAGCATTTT
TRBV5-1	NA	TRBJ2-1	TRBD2	CASSSRTSGDEQFF	TGCGCCAGCAGCTCCAGGACTAGCGGGGATGAGCAGTTCTTC